This TCR beta chain was captured by sequencing in a study of T cells in Graves' hyperthyroidism and ophthalmopathy (dated by TCRdb to between 2018 and 2020). As for the study more broadly: Peripheral blood samples were taken at initial diagnosis, before any treatment was given. A discovery cohort of about 96 patients, roughly 43 with Graves' ophthalmopathy and about 58 with stable Graves' hyperthyroidism, was used to find distinguishing TCR V-J signatures. The study also compared thyroid tissue and blood T-cell repertoires from several Graves' hyperthyroidism patients. An independent validation cohort of fewer than 20 hyperthyroidism patients and more than 15 patients who later progressed to ophthalmopathy tested prospective prediction of ophthalmopathy. Following sampling, methimazole starting at 30 mg daily was given to hyperthyroidism patients, and high-dose intravenous methylprednisolone was given to ophthalmopathy patients. The paper reports TCR Vbeta CDR3 sequencing of more than 120 peripheral blood samples: under 45 ophthalmopathy, fewer than 80 hyperthyroidism and approximately 17 progressor patients. For training and testing, the 100 or so patients in the discovery cohort were randomly divided in a 7:3 ratio. Study-wide conclusions, independent of this receptor: Most expanded thyroid clonotypes (frequency above 0.001) were also detected in blood, suggesting blood repertoires may reflect thyroid immune responses. In validation, the model predicted progression to ophthalmopathy a median of about 6 months before onset, with about 64% sensitivity and 72.22% specificity. In cross-validation, a model built on a 13 V-J signature told ophthalmopathy apart from stable hyperthyroidism with roughly 87% sensitivity and roughly 81% specificity, and in testing the same model reached 80%/75%. No statistical method was used to set the sample size in advance, and investigators knew the group allocation.

Amplification of TCR beta CDR3 regions was carried out from RNA transcripts. The first round of RT-PCR for the TCR CDR3 was performed with the HTBI primer set and the Qiagen OneStep RT-PCR kit. The libraries were constructed in a second round of multiplex PCR and then size-selected and purified. The libraries were sequenced on an Illumina HiSeq2000 using paired-end 100 bp reads. As for how the authors treated the data: SOAPnuke was used to process the raw data, removing reads that contained adapters or uncalled bases, had a mean Phred below 15, or lacked an exact match to the constant primer or identifier. COPE v1.2.5 was used to merge high-quality paired reads, and clonotypes were defined as unique nucleotide sequences. MiTCR v1.1 was used to align the clonotypes against IMGT TRBV, TRBD and TRBJ reference segments. Analysis was restricted to V-J combinations with a frequency above 0.0001, which covered over 98% of repertoires. The TCS score was defined as F50 (clonal expansion) divided by E x V (chaos), with BLOSUM62-based TCRdist calculated between CDR3 peptides within each V-J. Welch's t-statistics and random forest reduced some 510 V-J features to 13, which were used in a naive Bayes classifier (R e1071). Through fastp at Q25 and MiXCR, TCRdb rebuilt clones from the public reads, retaining in-frame beta chains. One record per CDR3 amino acid sequence lists the most common genes and DNA. In this record, the V and J calls reflect TCRdb's handling and not the investigators' own analysis. For this sample the table gives fewer than 650,000 distinct CDR3 sequences, of which 12% to 15% were detected only once. 11% to 15% of the sample rests with the top ten.

Stable Graves' hyperthyroidism was defined as the absence of progression to ophthalmopathy over 18 months of follow-up. Hyperthyroidism patients were newly diagnosed, with disease duration under 2 months, and aged 18 to 65 years. The study excluded patients with uncontrolled infections, other autoimmune diseases, pregnancy or lactation. Diagnoses were based on clinical symptoms, serum thyroxine and TRAb, thyroid ultrasound and orbital computed tomography. PBMCs were isolated from roughly 10 ml of fresh peripheral blood by Ficoll-Paque density gradient centrifugation. Trizol reagent was used to extract total RNA, and RNA quality was then checked on an Agilent 2100 Bioanalyzer. This clonotype was counted at least ten times. It lacks a known antigen. No qualities accompany the bases; no much larger clone lies one base away. V is pruned by 5 bases and J by 7 bases, leaving 3 bases of the junction without a gene match. The CDR3 holds 13 amino acids from the cysteine to the phenylalanine. CDR3 DNA is the only sequence kept; it has 39 bases, read in frame from the first base. CDR1 and CDR2 (LGHNA, YNFKEQ) derive from the germline V gene.

The sample consisted of blood. This receptor was identified in a woman in her thirties or forties with Graves' hyperthyroidism. The sequence links TRBV4-2 to TRBJ1-4; 8 central nucleotides agree with TRBD1. The CDR3 protein is CASSIDRGEKLFF. Read as DNA, the sequence is TGTGCCAGCAGCATCGACAGGGGTGAAAAACTGTTTTTT.